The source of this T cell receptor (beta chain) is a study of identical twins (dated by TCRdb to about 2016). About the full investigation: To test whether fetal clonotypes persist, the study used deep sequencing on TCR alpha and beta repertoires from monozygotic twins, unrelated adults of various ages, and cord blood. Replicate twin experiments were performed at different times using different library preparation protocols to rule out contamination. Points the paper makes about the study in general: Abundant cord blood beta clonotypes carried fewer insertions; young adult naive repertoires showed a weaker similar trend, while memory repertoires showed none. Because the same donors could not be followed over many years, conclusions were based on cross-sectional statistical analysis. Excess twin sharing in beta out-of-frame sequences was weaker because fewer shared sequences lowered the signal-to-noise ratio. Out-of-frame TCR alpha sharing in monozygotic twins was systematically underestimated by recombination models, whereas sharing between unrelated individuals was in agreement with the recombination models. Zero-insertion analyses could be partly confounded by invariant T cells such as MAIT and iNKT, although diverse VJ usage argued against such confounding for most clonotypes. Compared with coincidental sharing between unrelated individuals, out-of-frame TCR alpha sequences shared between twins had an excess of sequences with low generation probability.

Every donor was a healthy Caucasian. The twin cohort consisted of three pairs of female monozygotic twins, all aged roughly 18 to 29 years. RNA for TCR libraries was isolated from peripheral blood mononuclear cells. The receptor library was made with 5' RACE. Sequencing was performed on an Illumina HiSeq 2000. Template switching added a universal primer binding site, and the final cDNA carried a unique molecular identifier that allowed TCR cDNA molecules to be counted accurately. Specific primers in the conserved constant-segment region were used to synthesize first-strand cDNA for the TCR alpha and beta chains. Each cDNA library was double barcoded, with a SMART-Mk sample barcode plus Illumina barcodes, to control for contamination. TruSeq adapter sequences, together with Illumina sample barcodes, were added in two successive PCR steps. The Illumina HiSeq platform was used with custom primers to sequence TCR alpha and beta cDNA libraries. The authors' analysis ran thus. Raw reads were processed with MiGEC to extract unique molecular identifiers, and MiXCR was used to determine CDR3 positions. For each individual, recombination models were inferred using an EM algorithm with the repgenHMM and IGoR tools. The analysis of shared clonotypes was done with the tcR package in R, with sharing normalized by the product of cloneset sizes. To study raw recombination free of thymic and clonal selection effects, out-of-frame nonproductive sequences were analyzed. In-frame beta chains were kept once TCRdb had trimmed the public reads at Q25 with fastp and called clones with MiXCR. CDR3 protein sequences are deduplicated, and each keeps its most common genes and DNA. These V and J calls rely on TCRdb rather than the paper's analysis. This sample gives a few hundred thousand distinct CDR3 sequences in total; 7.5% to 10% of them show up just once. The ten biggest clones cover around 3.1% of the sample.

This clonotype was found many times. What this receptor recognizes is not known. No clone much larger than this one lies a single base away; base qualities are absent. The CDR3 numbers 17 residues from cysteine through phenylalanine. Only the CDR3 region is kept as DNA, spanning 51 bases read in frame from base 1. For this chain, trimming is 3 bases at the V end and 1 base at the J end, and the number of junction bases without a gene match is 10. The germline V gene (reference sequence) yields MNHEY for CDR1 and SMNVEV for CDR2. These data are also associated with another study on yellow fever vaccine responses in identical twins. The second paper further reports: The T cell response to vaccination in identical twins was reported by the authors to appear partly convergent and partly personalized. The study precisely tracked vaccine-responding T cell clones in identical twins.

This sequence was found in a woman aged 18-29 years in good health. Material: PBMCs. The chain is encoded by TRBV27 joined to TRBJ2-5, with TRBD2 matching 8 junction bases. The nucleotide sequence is TGTGCCAGCAGTTTCGTGGTAGCGGGGACCCGCCAAGAGACCCAGTACTTC. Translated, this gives CASSFVVAGTRQETQYF.